This passage covers 11 T cell receptor beta chains from one sample sequenced in a study of spatial heterogeneity in lung cancer. Study findings and constraints: Counts of expanded intratumoral alpha and beta TCRs tracked tumor mutation counts.

TCRdb fed the 5' RACE reads into MiXCR, producing one record per CDR3 protein. Altogether around 100,000 distinct CDR3 sequences are present, approximately 4% being singletons, with the ten largest covering 21%. Documented time point: sample taken at primary tumor resection. Their recognized antigens are unknown. Specimen: lung tumor tissue, collected at surgery. These receptors were collected from a male donor with early-stage non-small cell lung cancer.

This clonotype came up many times. The chain is built from TRBV29-1 and TRBJ1-2; possible D gene TRBD1, 6 bases. The V end lost 4 bases, the J end lost 0 bases, and 9 bases lay between the germline ends. The CDR3 is 13 amino acids. Germline V gene lookup returns CDR1 SQVTM and CDR2 ANQGSEA. CDR3 sequence: CSVGDTANYGYTF. The CDR3 region has the DNA TGCAGCGTTGGGGACACCGCTAACTATGGCTACACCTTC.

The chain carries TRBV29-1 and TRBJ2-7; no definite D call. Trimming removed 3 bases at V and 4 bases at J, with 13 bases between. The CDR3 is made up of 13 amino acids. CDR1 is SQVTM, CDR2 ANQGSEA, per germline. The CDR3, as DNA: TGCAGCGTTGATTACGGGCGAGGTTACGAGCAGTACTTC. Encoded protein: CSVDYGRGYEQYF.

This clonotype was counted at least ten times. This chain connects TRBV20-1 to TRBJ1-6; D remains unclear. V was shortened by 6 bases and J by 10 bases, with 16 bases between the two germline ends. The CDR3 contains 13 residues. Germline CDR1 is DFQATT and CDR2 is SNEGSKA (reference sequence). The CDR3 reads CSAGRGVGSPLHF. The CDR3 nucleotides read TGCAGTGCCGGGCGGGGAGTCGGGTCACCCCTCCACTTT.

The sample holds many counts of this clonotype. This chain links TRBV3-1 with TRBJ2-5, with D hard to call. V dropped 0 bases and J dropped 5 bases, with 4 bases sitting between them. The germline gives CDR1 LGHDT, CDR2 YNNKEL (reference sequence). The CDR3 is 12 residues long. DNA for the CDR3: TGTGCCAGCAGCCAAGATGTGGAGACCCAGTACTTC. Residues: CASSQDVETQYF.

A few counts support this clonotype. The chain recombines TRBV6-1 with TRBJ1-3, with no clear D. This CDR3 has 15 amino acids. Trimming took off 5 bases at V and 4 bases at J, with 15 bases between the two ends. CDR1 is MNHNS, CDR2 SASEGT, per germline. Here the CDR3 reads CASSSREGLGNTIYF. CDR3 bases: TGTGCCAGCAGTTCCCGGGAAGGTCTGGGAAACACCATATATTTT.

The table lists this clonotype with many counts. This chain links TRBV6-2 or TRBV6-3 with TRBJ2-7, with TRBD2 matching 14 bases. The germline gives CDR1 MNHEY, CDR2 SVGEGT. V shed 8 bases, J shed 2 bases, and the junction held 5 bases outside the gene matches. The CDR3 totals 15 residues. CDR3 sequence (DNA): TGTGCCAGCGCGAAGGGACTAGCGGGGGCCTACGAGCAGTACTTC. Encoded protein: CASAKGLAGAYEQYF.

J is TRBJ2-7 and V is TRBV13; 9 bases are shared with TRBD2. V lost 0 bases to trimming and J lost 0 bases; unmatched junction nucleotides: 9. The germline gives CDR1 PRHDT, CDR2 FYEKMQ (reference sequence). The CDR3 runs 18 residues. The CDR3 sequence is CASSLGRGDSGSSYEQYF. CDR3 in DNA: TGTGCCAGCAGCTTAGGCCGCGGTGATAGCGGGAGCTCCTACGAGCAGTACTTC.

This clonotype was observed at least ten times. The chain uses TRBV18 and TRBJ1-5; D is undetermined. This CDR3 spans 13 amino acids. Trimming took 2 bases from V and 3 from J, leaving 5 bases between them. Germline V gives CDR1 KGHSH, CDR2 LQKENI. In DNA, the CDR3 is TGTGCCAGCTCACCAGGGGACAATCAGCCCCAGCATTTT. Translated: CASSPGDNQPQHF.

This clonotype was detected many times. This sequence joins TRBV5-6 and TRBJ2-5; possible D gene TRBD2, 6 bases. This CDR3 contains 14 residues. The V end was cut by 3 bases, the J end by 7 bases, with 16 bases between. CDR1 is SGHDT and CDR2 is YYEEEE in the germline V gene. CDR3 residues: CASSSLATVGTQYF. DNA for the CDR3: TGTGCCAGCAGCTCCCTAGCGACGGTTGGGACCCAGTACTTC.

There are many counts of this clonotype. The rearrangement joins TRBV5-1 to TRBJ1-3; D gene uncertain. This CDR3 is 14 amino acids long. From germline, CDR1 is SGHRS and CDR2 YFSETQ. V dropped 3 bases and J dropped 0 bases, with 7 bases sitting between them. As DNA, the CDR3 is TGCGCCAGCAGCTCTCAGCTCTCTGGAAACACCATATATTTT. As protein: CASSSQLSGNTIYF.

The table lists this clonotype with many counts. The chain carries TRBV12-3 or TRBV12-4 and TRBJ2-1; 7 bases align to TRBD2. V was clipped by 1 base and J by 9 bases; unmatched bases: 3. The CDR3 has 13 residues. CDR3 protein: CASSLGGGSEQFF. In DNA form, the CDR3 reads TGTGCCAGCAGTTTAGGAGGCGGGAGTGAGCAGTTCTTC.